This T cell receptor (beta chain) emerged from a study of control samples from healthy donors and cancer patients (dated by TCRdb to about 2020). Libraries were made using the immunoSEQ multiplex PCR assay. Not all clones reach the TCRdb copy of this immuneACCESS table, which keeps in-frame sequences only. Checked studies attribute under half of the gap to unresolved V genes and leave the rest unexplained. The table for this sample lists over 65,000 clones; less than 90% of them were counted only once. The ten biggest clones cover about 8.6% of the sample. As encoded in the germline V gene, CDR1 is ENHRY while CDR2 is SYGVKD. The junction shows trimming of 6 bases on V and 2 bases on J, plus 12 bases between the germline ends. The CDR3, from cysteine to phenylalanine, totals 14 residues. The entry retains the CDR3 DNA only, 42 bases that are in frame from base 1. Regarding this clone: The antigen it binds to is not known. No clone much larger than this one lies a single base away; base qualities are absent.

Sequences were obtained from PBMCs. This clonotype was sampled from a woman between 50 and 59 years old with colorectal cancer. This receptor chain uses TRBV10-3 and TRBJ2-3; the D gene is tentatively TRBD1 or TRBD2, each matching 5 bases. The CDR3 has the sequence CAIRAGTSTDTQYF. In nucleotide form, the sequence is TGTGCCATCAGGGCCGGGACGTCCACAGATACGCAGTATTTT.